The T cell receptor beta chain described here comes from a study of blood T cell repertoires in COVID-19 (dated by TCRdb to the early 2020s). Concerning the study at large: The collaborator samples originated in the United States, Italy and Spain and spanned the acute and convalescent phases of COVID-19. Where available, HLA class I and class II types were taken from metadata supplied by the sample provider and were not determined by assay-based typing. The material from the prospective study consisted of cDNA or gDNA derived from T cells, B-cell-depleted T cells, or PBMCs. Subjects who had been exposed to COVID-19, were actively infected with it, or had recovered from it provided the deeply sampled blood TCRbeta repertoires that made up the dataset. Nearly every sample came with metadata listing a de-identified subject ID, COVID-19 status, age in years and sex. Samples were obtained from the ongoing ImmuneRACE study (first 160 participants) and from about 1,300 subjects provided by 6 global collaborators. A freely available public database, intended as a resource for researchers studying the immune response to SARS-CoV-2, is where the repertoires were released. The study at large found these results: The quantity of clinical and demographic metadata differed by source and by participant and was supplied without curation.

Comment on this clone: The clone's antigen remains unknown. Per-nucleotide qualities are absent, and no much larger clonotype sits a single base away.

One collaborating source in Seattle enrolled patients during active infection and followed them longitudinally through the course of disease. Collaborating institutions collected whole blood in K2EDTA tubes following their own protocols. For TCRbeta analysis, collaborator samples were shipped as frozen whole blood, as isolated PBMCs, or as DNA extracted from either sample type. TCRbeta CDR3 regions were amplified from genomic DNA using the immunoSEQ Assay, a bias-controlled multiplex PCR. The authors' pipeline ran thus. The number of nucleated cells in each sample was estimated from the amplification of reference gene primers within the assay. To quantify the absolute abundance of each unique TCRbeta CDR3 rearrangement, sequence reads were collapsed and filtered. For each sample, productive Simpson clonality was calculated as the square root of Simpson's diversity index over productive rearrangements. Imported from immuneACCESS, the table was reduced by TCRdb to in-frame sequences with V and J called. These copies leave out some clones; in studies compared against another copy, an unresolved V gene accounts for under half, and the cause of the remainder is not known. That table is the source of V, J and clone size, and D and trimming were worked out from the DNA. Present in this sample are some 330,000 clones, about 90% of which were seen just once. Around 1.9% of the sample comes from the top ten.

CDR1 and CDR2 are read off the germline V gene (reference sequence) as LNHNV and YYDKDF. The trim is 0 bases for V and 2 bases for J, with a gap of 15 bases between the germline ends. The CDR3 starts with the cysteine, ends with the phenylalanine, and has 17 residues. The DNA shown is the 51-base CDR3, in frame from base 1. This sequence was found in a young woman with COVID-19, enrolled during active disease. The chain uses TRBV15 and TRBJ2-3; matching of 6 bases hints at TRBD2 as the D gene. What was sequenced was peripheral blood. The DNA sequence follows: TGTGCCACCAGCAGAGATGGCAGGAGGGCCTCCACAGATACGCAGTATTTT. This translates into CATSRDGRRASTDTQYF.